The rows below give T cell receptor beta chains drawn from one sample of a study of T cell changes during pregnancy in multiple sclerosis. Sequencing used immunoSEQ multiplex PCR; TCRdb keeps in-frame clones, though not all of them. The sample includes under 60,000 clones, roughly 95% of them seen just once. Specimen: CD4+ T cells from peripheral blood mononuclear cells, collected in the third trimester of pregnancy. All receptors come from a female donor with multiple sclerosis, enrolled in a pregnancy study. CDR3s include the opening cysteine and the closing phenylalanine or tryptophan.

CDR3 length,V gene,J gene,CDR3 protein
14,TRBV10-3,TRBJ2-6,CAISESSGANVLTF
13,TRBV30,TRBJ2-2,CAWSRQGAGELFF
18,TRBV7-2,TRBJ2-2,CASSPVPSSHSYTGELFF
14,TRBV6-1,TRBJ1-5,CASSESPVWQPQHF
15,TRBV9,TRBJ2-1,CASSVVGVSYNEQFF
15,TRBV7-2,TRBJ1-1,CASSLETGFGTEAFF
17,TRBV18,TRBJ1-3,CASSYSPTGSSGNTIYF
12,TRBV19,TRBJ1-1,CASTAAGGKAFF
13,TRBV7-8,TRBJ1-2,CASSLGGGYGYTF
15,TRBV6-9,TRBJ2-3,CASSYYSGFADTQYF
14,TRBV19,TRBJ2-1,CASSPRTSGNEQFF
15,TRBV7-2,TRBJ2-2,CASSLSGRATGELFF
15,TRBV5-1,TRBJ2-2,CASSAGEADTGELFF
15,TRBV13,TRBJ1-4,CASSLAAGGNEKLFF
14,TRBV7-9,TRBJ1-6,CASSFPGDNSPLHF
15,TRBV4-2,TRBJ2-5,CASSRLGGDEETQYF
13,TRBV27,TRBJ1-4,CASKGGWAEKLFF
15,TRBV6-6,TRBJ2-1,CASRNGLAGFDEQFF
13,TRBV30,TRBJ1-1,CAWTRDTNTEAFF
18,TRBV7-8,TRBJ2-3,CASSLAINGLAGSDTQYF
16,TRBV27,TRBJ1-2,CASSLRGKAINYGYTF
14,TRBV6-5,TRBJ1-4,CASSYVQSNEKLFF
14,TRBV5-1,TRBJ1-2,CASSPERANYGYTF
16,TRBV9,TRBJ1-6,CASSAEDRSANSPLHF
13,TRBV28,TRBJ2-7,CASTSGSLYEQYF
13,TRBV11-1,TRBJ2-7,CASSSGQTSIQYF
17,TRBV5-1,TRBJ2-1,CASSLVGTGVPLGEQFF
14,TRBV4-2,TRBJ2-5,CASSRPGQQETQYF
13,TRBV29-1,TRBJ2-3,CSAGHLSTDTQYF
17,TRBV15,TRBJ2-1,CATSRDFRTATYNEQFF
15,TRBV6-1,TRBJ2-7,CASSDGGQGAYEQYF
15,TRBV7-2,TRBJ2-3,CASSFLVQETDTQYF
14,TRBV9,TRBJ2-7,CASSATGGSYEQYF
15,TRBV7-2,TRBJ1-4,CASSLALRGGEKLFF
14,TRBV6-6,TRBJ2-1,CASSRSSGNNEQFF
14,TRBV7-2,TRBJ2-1,CASSLGPTYNEQFF
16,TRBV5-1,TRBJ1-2,CASSLGWTEVSYGYTF
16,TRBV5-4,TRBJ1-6,CASSLASGTGNSPLHF
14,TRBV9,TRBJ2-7,CASSVDPGSSEQYF
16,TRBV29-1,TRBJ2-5,CSVELLAGVGEETQYF
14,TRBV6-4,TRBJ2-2,CASSPDSNTGELFF
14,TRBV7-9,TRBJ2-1,CASSSPDSINEQFF
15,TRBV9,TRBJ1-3,CASSVGHLSGNTIYF
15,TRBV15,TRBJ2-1,CATSRGLAGDNEQFF
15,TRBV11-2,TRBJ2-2,CASSRLAGGAGELFF
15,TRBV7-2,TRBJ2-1,CASSLTSIMGNEQFF
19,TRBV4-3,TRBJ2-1,CASSRAGGTSGASYNEQFF
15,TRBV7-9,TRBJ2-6,CASSSDISGANVLTF
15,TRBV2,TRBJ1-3,CASSGNRVTGNTIYF
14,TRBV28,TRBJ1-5,CASRNRGDNQPQHF
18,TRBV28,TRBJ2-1,CASSFPGVRGGAYNEQFF
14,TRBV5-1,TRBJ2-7,CASSLDFYSYEQYF
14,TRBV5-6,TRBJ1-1,CASSLDGLNTEAFF
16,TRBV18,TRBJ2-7,CASSPPQAGGSYEQYF
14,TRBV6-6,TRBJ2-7,CASTDRGHSYEQYF
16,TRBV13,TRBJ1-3,CASSPPTVAPGNTIYF
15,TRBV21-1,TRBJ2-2,CASSIRDSDTGELFF
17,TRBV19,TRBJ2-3,CASSISSRTSGTDTQYF
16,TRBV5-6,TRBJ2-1,CASSLISVSSYNEQFF
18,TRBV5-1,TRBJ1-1,CASSLDSGATATATEAFF